This TCR beta chain was captured in a study of beta chain features in type 1 diabetes. Turning to the study itself: Patients were similar to healthy donors in age and gender (as well as in cell yields).

The CDR3 covers 14 residues. Germline CDR1 MDHEN, CDR2 SYDVKM. Losses at the gene ends were 2 bases for V and 3 bases for J; bases not matched to a gene: 2. Isolated RNA was reverse transcribed in full, so expressed TCRB transcripts were sequenced. Libraries were prepared by immunoSEQ multiplex PCR; TCRdb keeps only in-frame clonotypes and omits some of them. The sample includes about 740,000 clones, 13% seen only once; the top ten take 0.02% to 0.025%. Points from the study as a whole: A moderate, significant TCRB CDR3 shortening appeared in type 1 diabetes across four CD4+ subsets. Patients' naive, central memory and regulatory TCRB repertoires appeared more alike than those of healthy donors.

Turning to this clone: Its specificity is unknown.

Sequenced sample: naive CD4+ T cells from blood. The clonotype comes from a man aged 18 to 29 with type 1 diabetes. The V gene is TRBV28, the J gene TRBJ2-7; 9 bases line up with TRBD1. The CDR3 DNA is TGTGCCAGCAGTTTACTGGGACAGGGCTACGAGCAGTACTTC. Residues: CASSLLGQGYEQYF.